This is a list of T cell receptor beta chains from one sample in a study of blood T cells in healthy people across ages. TCRdb re-called the 5' RACE reads with MiXCR, one entry per CDR3 protein. The table shows around 1.5 million distinct CDR3 sequences, with roughly 40% occurring only once. Material for sequencing was blood. These receptors came from a woman aged 18-30 years in good health. Both conserved end residues are part of each CDR3. A D gene is named only where the DNA matches it firmly. Rows give clone size only sometimes, using once, few, many, or a class for an expanded clone.

D	size	V	J	CDR3	DNA
-	-	TRBV7-2	TRBJ1-1	CASSSGEAFF	TGTGCCAGCAGCTCGGGCGAAGCTTTCTTT
-	-	TRBV10-3	TRBJ1-2	CAISELESYGYTF	TGTGCCATCAGTGAGCTAGAGAGCTATGGCTACACCTTC
-	once	TRBV9	TRBJ1-1	CASSGLGALNTEAFF	TGTGCCAGCAGCGGCCTCGGGGCCTTGAACACTGAAGCTTTCTTT
-	-	TRBV3-1	TRBJ1-4	CASSQDKSWGEKLFF	TGTGCCAGCAGCCAAGATAAAAGTTGGGGTGAAAAACTGTTTTTT
-	many	TRBV3-1	TRBJ2-7	CASSPPGGGYEQYF	TGTGCCAGCAGCCCCCCGGGGGGCGGCTACGAGCAGTACTTC
TRBD2	-	TRBV7-3	TRBJ2-7	CASSFYPSTGGKYNEQYF	TGTGCCAGCAGCTTTTATCCCTCAACGGGAGGCAAATACAATGAGCAGTACTTC
-	-	TRBV6-6	TRBJ2-7	CASSRLLGYEQYF	TGTGCCAGCAGTCGCCTCCTCGGTTACGAGCAGTACTTC
-	-	TRBV6-1	TRBJ2-5	CASSESWGRPEQYF	TGTGCCAGCAGTGAAAGCTGGGGACGCCCAGAGCAGTACTTC
-	few	TRBV20-1	TRBJ2-5	CSVTQARDGTQYF	TGCAGTGTGACACAGGCTAGAGACGGGACCCAGTACTTC
TRBD2	-	TRBV10-2	TRBJ2-3	CASQRTSDTDTQYF	TGCGCCAGCCAGAGGACTAGCGACACAGATACGCAGTATTTT
-	few	TRBV27	TRBJ2-1	CASRDGFF	TGTGCCAGCAGGGATGGGTTCTTC
TRBD1	few	TRBV27	TRBJ2-1	CASSWGTGGLNNEQFF	TGTGCCAGCAGTTGGGGGACAGGGGGCCTCAACAATGAGCAGTTCTTC
-	-	TRBV6-2/TRBV6-3	TRBJ2-5	CASSYVNEQYF	TGTGCCAGCAGTTACGTGAATGAGCAGTACTTC
-	few	TRBV14	TRBJ2-3	CASSQDVTSGTQYF	TGTGCCAGCAGCCAAGACGTGACATCGGGAACGCAGTATTTT
-	-	TRBV7-2	TRBJ2-5	CASSPTRWGETQYF	TGTGCCAGCAGCCCAACTAGGTGGGGAGAGACCCAGTACTTC
-	once	TRBV6-2/TRBV6-3	TRBJ1-6	CASSYRQQPSSYNSPLHF	TGTGCCAGCAGTTACAGACAGCAGCCGAGCTCCTATAATTCACCCCTCCACTTT
-	-	TRBV6-1	TRBJ2-5	CTSSMTHGGWETQYF	TGTACCAGCTCCATGACCCACGGAGGATGGGAGACCCAGTACTTC
-	-	TRBV18	TRBJ1-5	CASSPRTARNQPQHF	TGTGCCAGCTCACCCAGGACAGCACGCAATCAGCCCCAGCATTTT
-	few	TRBV7-2	TRBJ2-4	CASSLFLEGGVSKNIQYF	TGTGCCAGCAGCTTATTCCTAGAGGGTGGAGTGTCCAAAAACATTCAGTACTTC
TRBD1	-	TRBV7-2	TRBJ1-5	CASSPPGTGLGPQHF	TGTGCCAGCAGCCCCCCGGGGACAGGACTCGGGCCCCAGCATTTT
TRBD1	-	TRBV6-1	TRBJ1-2	CASSEAEGALEYGYTF	TGTGCCAGCAGTGAAGCAGAGGGGGCCCTTGAATATGGCTACACCTTC
-	few	TRBV6-1	TRBJ1-2	CASRRDYGYTF	TGTGCCAGTCGCCGGGACTATGGCTACACCTTC